A selection of T cell receptor beta chains follows, all from one sample in a study of cytomegalovirus exposure and HLA in healthy donors. The method was immunoSEQ multiplex PCR; TCRdb's version includes in-frame clones alone and lacks a portion of them. The data contain 220,000 or so clones, approximately 90% of them seen just once; the ten biggest clones take up 0.8% to 1.2%. The sequenced sample consisted of PBMCs. The receptors derive from a woman aged 18-29 years in good health and CMV-seronegative. Both conserved end residues are trimmed from each CDR3. Fields, in order: CDR3 length, V gene, J gene, D gene, CDR3 protein. A D gene is named only where the DNA matches it firmly.

11,TRBV7-9,TRBJ2-7,TRBD2,ASSRGRASEQY
13,TRBV29-1,TRBJ2-1,-,SVPGGASSYNEQF
17,TRBV5-6,TRBJ2-7,TRBD2,ASSRSLGGRAGGPREQY
13,TRBV4-1,TRBJ2-2,-,ASSQDPHGTGELF
12,TRBV6-5,TRBJ2-1,-,ASSYPGSGNEQF
12,TRBV5-1,TRBJ2-7,TRBD1,ASSATGGGGEQY
15,TRBV19,TRBJ1-5,-,ASSIGDLGRPHQPQH
13,TRBV28,TRBJ2-1,TRBD2,ASSLALAAYNEQF
18,TRBV5-1,TRBJ1-6,-,ASSSRLAHRSDVYNSPLH
11,TRBV19,TRBJ1-1,-,ASSPGGNTEAF
14,TRBV30,TRBJ1-4,TRBD1,AWSHDYRGPREKLF
11,TRBV29-1,TRBJ2-3,-,SDEGWGTDTQY
16,TRBV5-6,TRBJ1-3,TRBD1,ASSLGWGQGAGGNTIY
13,TRBV6-5,TRBJ2-1,-,ASSYGSPQYNEQF
12,TRBV2,TRBJ2-7,TRBD2,ASSGLAGFYEQY
15,TRBV7-8,TRBJ2-1,TRBD2,ASRSGRYYRSYNEQF
13,TRBV9,TRBJ2-1,-,ASSQVEGLIVEQF
13,TRBV7-6,TRBJ2-3,-,ASSLASGYTDTQY
13,TRBV30,TRBJ2-7,TRBD2,AWSPGLAGVGEQY
13,TRBV19,TRBJ2-1,TRBD2,ASTYSGRGYNEQF
14,TRBV6-1,TRBJ2-7,-,ASSEVLLAGTYEQY
11,TRBV27,TRBJ1-2,-,ASSMRAGRSYT
8,TRBV6-6,TRBJ2-5,-,ATGGETQY
14,TRBV28,TRBJ2-7,TRBD1,ASSLSGTGGFYEQY
13,TRBV6-1,TRBJ2-5,TRBD1,ASSRGTGDTETQY
13,TRBV5-1,TRBJ1-5,-,ASSPGRDVDQPQH
12,TRBV27,TRBJ1-5,-,ASSFGGSDQPQH
13,TRBV5-1,TRBJ2-1,-,ASSLAAKGNNEQF
14,TRBV19,TRBJ2-6,-,ASSMNLRSGANVLT
15,TRBV4-1,TRBJ2-3,TRBD2,ASSQGVIGSGRDTQY
14,TRBV2,TRBJ2-7,TRBD1,ASDDQGSGGIYEQY
13,TRBV2,TRBJ2-1,-,ASCRGAGVFNEQF
11,TRBV6-1,TRBJ1-5,-,ASSGEHNQPQH
12,TRBV5-6,TRBJ2-7,-,ASSYTGPQYEQY
12,TRBV7-9,TRBJ2-7,TRBD2,ASSLNSGSYEQY
12,TRBV6-5,TRBJ1-6,TRBD1,ASQTGTGGSPLH
10,TRBV4-1,TRBJ2-3,-,ASSKIMDTQY
14,TRBV30,TRBJ2-7,-,AWSVLGQTSSYEQY
12,TRBV2,TRBJ2-2,TRBD2,ARGVAGNTGELF
13,TRBV5-8,TRBJ2-7,TRBD1,ASSFGTGQTYEQY
12,TRBV27,TRBJ2-1,TRBD2,ASSSLAGGTEQF
11,TRBV2,TRBJ2-7,-,ASSELSDYEQY
13,TRBV28,TRBJ2-5,-,ASSPHLQGQETQY
18,TRBV5-1,TRBJ2-2,TRBD2,ASSLDPGLAGEPNTGELF
13,TRBV6-1,TRBJ2-1,TRBD2,ASGPSGRAYNEQF
14,TRBV12-5,TRBJ1-3,-,ASGLSGWGRGNTIY
12,TRBV28,TRBJ2-3,-,ATLPEAATDTQY
14,TRBV28,TRBJ1-5,TRBD1,ASSLGTGGFNQPQH
14,TRBV15,TRBJ1-4,-,ATSTLKQGLGEKLF
13,TRBV6-1,TRBJ2-7,TRBD2,ASTDRLADYDEQY
12,TRBV6-6,TRBJ2-7,TRBD2,ASRPGLAGDEQY
14,TRBV6-1,TRBJ2-1,-,ASSEVPRGGSGEQF
12,TRBV27,TRBJ1-6,-,ASRVVQGISPLH
13,TRBV10-3,TRBJ2-7,TRBD1,AISEAGTGANEQY
13,TRBV19,TRBJ2-7,-,ASSLKTGENYEQY
12,TRBV6-5,TRBJ1-1,-,ASSLRRVNTEAF
13,TRBV7-8,TRBJ1-1,-,ASSSIGGPNTEAF